This record concerns one T cell receptor (beta chain) sequence. Sequencing was performed with immunoSEQ multiplex PCR; in TCRdb, only in-frame clones are kept and a portion is missing. The sample consists of more than 75,000 clones, approximately 94% of them appearing once. The ends were cut back, 2 bases at V and 7 bases at J, with 19 bases in the middle. The CDR3 is made up of 15 amino acids. Germline lookup yields CDR1 SGDLS and CDR2 YYNGEE. The data were taken from a study of technical replicates of blood from several donors. The V call is TRBV9, the J call TRBJ2-7; the D gene is possibly TRBD2 (5 bases). This TCR derives from a human donor in good health. The material sequenced was T cells isolated from PBMCs. CDR3 DNA sequence: TGTGCCAGCAGCGTTGAGGGCGTCAAGCCGGTGGAGCAGTACTTC. This codes for CASSVEGVKPVEQYF.